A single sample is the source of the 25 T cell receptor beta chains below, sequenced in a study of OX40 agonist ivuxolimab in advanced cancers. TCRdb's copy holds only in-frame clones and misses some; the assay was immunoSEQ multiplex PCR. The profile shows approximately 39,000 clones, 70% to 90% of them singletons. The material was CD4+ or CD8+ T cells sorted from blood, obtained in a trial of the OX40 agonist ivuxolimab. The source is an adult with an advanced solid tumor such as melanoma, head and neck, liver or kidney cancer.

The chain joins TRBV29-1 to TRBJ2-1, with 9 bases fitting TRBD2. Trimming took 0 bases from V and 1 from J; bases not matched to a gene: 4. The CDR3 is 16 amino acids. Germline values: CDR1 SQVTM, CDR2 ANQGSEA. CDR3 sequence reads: CSVEDPTSGSYNEQFF. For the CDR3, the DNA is TGCAGCGTTGAAGATCCTACTAGCGGGTCCTACAATGAGCAGTTCTTC.

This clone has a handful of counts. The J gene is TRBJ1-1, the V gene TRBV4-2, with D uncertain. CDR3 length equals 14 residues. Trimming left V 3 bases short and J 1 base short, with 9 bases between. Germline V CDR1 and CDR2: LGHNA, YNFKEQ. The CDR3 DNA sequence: TGTGCCAGCAGCCACGCCGATGGGAACACTGAAGCTTTCTTT. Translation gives CASSHADGNTEAFF.

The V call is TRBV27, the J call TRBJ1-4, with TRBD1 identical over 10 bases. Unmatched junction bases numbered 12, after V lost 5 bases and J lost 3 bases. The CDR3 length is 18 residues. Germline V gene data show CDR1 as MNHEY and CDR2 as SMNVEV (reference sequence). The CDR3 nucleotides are TGTGCCAGCAGTAGGGACAGGGGCATATGGATGGCTAATGAAAAACTGTTTTTT. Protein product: CASSRDRGIWMANEKLFF. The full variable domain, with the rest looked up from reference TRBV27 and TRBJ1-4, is EAQVTQNPRYLITVTGKKLTVTCSQNMNHEYMSWYRQDPGLGLRQIYYSMNVEVTDKGDVPEGYKVSRKEKRNFPLILESPSPNQTSLYFCASSRDRGIWMANEKLFFGSGTQLSVL.

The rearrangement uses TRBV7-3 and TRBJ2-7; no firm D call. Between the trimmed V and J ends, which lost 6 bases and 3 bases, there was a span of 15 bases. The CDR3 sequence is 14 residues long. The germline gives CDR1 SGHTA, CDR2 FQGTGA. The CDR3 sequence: CASSQTVLGYEQYF. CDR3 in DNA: TGTGCCAGCAGTCAGACGGTGTTGGGCTACGAGCAGTACTTC.

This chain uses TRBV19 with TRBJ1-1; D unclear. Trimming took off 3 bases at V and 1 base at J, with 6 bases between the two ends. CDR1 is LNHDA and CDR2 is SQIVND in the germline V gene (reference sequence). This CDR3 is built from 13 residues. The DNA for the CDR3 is TGTGCCAGTAGTATCTTGGGGAACACTGAAGCTTTCTTT. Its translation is CASSILGNTEAFF.

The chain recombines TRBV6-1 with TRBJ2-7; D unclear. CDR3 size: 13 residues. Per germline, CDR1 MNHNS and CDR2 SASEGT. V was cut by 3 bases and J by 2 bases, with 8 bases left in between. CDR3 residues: CASSEGNPYEQYF. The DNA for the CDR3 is TGTGCCAGCAGTGAGGGCAACCCCTACGAGCAGTACTTC.

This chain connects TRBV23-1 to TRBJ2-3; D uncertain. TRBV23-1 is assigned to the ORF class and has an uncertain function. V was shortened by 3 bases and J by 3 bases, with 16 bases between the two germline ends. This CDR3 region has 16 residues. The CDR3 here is CASSQWTAVSTDTQYF. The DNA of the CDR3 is TGCGCCAGCAGTCAGTGGACCGCCGTCTCGACAGATACGCAGTATTTT.

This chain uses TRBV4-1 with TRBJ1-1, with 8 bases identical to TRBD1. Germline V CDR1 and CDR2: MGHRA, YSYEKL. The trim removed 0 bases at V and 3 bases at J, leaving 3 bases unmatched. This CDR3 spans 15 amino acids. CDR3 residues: CASSQDPGGYTEAFF. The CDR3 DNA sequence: TGCGCCAGCAGCCAAGATCCAGGGGGCTACACTGAAGCTTTCTTT.

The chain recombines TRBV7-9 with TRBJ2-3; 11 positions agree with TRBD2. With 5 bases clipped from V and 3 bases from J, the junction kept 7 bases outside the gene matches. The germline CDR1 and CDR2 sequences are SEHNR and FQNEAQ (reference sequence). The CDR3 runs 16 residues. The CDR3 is CASSLLLAGVTDTQYF. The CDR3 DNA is TGTGCCAGCAGCCTATTACTAGCGGGAGTGACAGATACGCAGTATTTT.

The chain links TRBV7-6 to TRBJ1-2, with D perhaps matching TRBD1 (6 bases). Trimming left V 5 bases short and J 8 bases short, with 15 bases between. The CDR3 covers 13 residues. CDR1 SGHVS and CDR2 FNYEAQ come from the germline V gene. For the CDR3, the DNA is TGTGCCAGCAGCCCACAGGGAGTGGAAGGCTACACCTTC. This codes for CASSPQGVEGYTF.

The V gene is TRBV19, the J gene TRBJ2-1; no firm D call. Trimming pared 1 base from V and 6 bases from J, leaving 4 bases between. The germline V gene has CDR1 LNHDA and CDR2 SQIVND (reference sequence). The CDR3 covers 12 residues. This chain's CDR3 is CASSIGFNEQFF. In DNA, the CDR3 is TGTGCCAGTAGTATAGGTTTCAATGAGCAGTTCTTC. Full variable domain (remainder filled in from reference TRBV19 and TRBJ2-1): DGGITQSPKYLFRKEGQNVTLSCEQNLNHDAMYWYRQDPGQGLRLIYYSQIVNDFQKGDIAEGYSVSREKKESFPLTVTSAQKNPTAFYLCASSIGFNEQFFGPGTRLTVL.

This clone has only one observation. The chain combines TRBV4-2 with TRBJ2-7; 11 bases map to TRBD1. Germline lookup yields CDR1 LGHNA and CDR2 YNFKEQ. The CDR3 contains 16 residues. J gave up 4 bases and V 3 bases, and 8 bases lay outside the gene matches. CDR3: CASSQGDRGFLYEQYF. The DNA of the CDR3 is TGTGCCAGCAGCCAGGGGGACAGGGGGTTTCTGTACGAGCAGTACTTC.

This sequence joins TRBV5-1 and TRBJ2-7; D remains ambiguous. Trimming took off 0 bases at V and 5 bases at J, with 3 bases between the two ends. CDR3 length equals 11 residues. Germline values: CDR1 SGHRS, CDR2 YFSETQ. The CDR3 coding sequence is TGCGCCAGCAGCTTGGGGGACGAGCAGTACTTC. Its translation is CASSLGDEQYF.

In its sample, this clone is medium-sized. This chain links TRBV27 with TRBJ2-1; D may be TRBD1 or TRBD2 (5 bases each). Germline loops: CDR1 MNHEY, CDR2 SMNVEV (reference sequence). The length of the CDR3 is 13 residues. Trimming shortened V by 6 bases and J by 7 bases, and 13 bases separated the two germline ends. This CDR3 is CASRTGATNEQFF. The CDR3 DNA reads TGTGCCAGCAGGACCGGGGCCACGAATGAGCAGTTCTTC.

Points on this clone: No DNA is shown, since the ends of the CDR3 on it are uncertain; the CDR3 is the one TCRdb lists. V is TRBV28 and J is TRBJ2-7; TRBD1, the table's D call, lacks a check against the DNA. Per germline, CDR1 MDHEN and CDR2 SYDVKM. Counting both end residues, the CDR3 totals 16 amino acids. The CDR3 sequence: CASSSSDRVTDYEQYF.

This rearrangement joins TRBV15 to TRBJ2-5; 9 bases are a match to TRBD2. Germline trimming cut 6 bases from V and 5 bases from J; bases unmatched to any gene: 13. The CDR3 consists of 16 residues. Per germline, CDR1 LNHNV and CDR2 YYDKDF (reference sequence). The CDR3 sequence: CATRNERREGQETQYF. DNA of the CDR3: TGTGCCACCAGAAACGAAAGGCGGGAGGGGCAGGAGACCCAGTACTTC. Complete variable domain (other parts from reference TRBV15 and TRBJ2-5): DAMVIQNPRYQVTQFGKPVTLSCSQTLNHNVMYWYQQKSSQAPKLLFHYYDKDFNNEADTPDNFQSRRPNTSFCFLDIRSPGLGDTAMYLCATRNERREGQETQYFGPGTRLLVL.

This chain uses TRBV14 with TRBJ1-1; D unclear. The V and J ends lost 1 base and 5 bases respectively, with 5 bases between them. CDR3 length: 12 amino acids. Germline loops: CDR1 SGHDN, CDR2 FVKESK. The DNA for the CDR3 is TGTGCCAGCAGCCAAGTAAGGACTGAAGCTTTCTTT. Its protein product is CASSQVRTEAFF.

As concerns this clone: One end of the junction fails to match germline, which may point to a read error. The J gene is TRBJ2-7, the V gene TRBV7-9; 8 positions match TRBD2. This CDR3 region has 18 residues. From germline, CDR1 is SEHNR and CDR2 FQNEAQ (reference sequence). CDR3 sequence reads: CASSLAGGAGLSSYEQYF. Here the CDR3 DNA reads TGTGCCAGCAGCCTAGCCGGGGGGGCAGGCCTTAGCTCCTACGAGCAGTACTTC.

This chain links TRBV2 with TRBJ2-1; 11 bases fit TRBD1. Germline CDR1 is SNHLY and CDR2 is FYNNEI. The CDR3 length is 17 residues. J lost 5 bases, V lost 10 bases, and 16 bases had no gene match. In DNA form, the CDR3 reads TGTGCCACCCCCCGTGTGCCCGGGACAGGGGGAAACAATGAGCAGTTCTTC. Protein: CATPRVPGTGGNNEQFF.

DNA of the CDR3: TGTGCCAGCAGTGAAGATCGGGACGCGTACCTCACAGATACGCAGTATTTT. Translation: CASSEDRDAYLTDTQYF. This sequence joins TRBV6-1 and TRBJ2-3, with D perhaps being TRBD1 or TRBD2 (5 bases each). This CDR3 is built from 17 residues. Germline assignment: CDR1 MNHNS and CDR2 SASEGT. V dropped 1 base and J dropped 2 bases, with 16 bases sitting between them.

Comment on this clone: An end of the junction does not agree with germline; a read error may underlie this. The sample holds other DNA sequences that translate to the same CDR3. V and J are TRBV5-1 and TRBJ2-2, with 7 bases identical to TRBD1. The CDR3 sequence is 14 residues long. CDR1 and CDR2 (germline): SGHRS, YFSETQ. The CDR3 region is CASSWGQYTGELFF. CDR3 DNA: TGTGCCAGCAGCTGGGGACAGTACACCGGGGAGCTGTTTTTT.

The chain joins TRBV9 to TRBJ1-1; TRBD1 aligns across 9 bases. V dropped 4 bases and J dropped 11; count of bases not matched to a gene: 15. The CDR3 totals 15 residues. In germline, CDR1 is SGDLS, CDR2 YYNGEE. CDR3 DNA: TGTGCCAGCAGCCCCGGAACTTGGACAGGGGAAGGCGCTTTCTTT. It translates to CASSPGTWTGEGAFF. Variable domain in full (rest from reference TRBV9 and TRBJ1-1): DSGVTQTPKHLITATGQRVTLRCSPRSGDLSVYWYQQSLDQGLQFLIQYYNGEERAKGNILERFSAQQFPDLHSELNLSSLELGDSALYFCASSPGTWTGEGAFFGQGTRLTVV.

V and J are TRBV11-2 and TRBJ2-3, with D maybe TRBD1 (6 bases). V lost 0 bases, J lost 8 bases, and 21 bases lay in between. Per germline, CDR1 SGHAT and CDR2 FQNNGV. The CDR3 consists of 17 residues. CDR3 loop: CASSLEYWGQGFGTQYF. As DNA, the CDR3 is TGTGCCAGCAGCTTAGAGTATTGGGGGCAGGGGTTCGGTACGCAGTATTTT.

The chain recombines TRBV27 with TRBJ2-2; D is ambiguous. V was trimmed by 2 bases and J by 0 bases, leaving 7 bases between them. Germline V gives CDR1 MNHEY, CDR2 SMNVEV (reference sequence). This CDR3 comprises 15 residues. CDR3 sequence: CASSLLQANTGELFF. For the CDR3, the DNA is TGTGCCAGCAGTTTACTTCAGGCGAACACCGGGGAGCTGTTTTTT.

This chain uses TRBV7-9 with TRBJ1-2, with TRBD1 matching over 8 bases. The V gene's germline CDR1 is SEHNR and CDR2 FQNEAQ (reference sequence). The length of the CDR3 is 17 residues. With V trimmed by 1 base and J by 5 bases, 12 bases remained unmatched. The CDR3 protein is CASSLGTGYSEGYGYTF. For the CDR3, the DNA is TGTGCCAGCAGCTTAGGGACAGGGTATTCTGAAGGGTATGGCTACACCTTC.